This T cell receptor beta chain stems from a study of blood T cell repertoires in COVID-19. TCRdb's copy holds only in-frame clones and misses some; the assay was immunoSEQ multiplex PCR. The data contain 190,000 or so clones, 85% of them seen just once; the ten biggest clones take up around 20%. V lost 1 base and J lost 0, with 11 bases in between. Germline values: CDR1 SGHRS, CDR2 YFSETQ. There are 15 residues in the CDR3. The participants were between roughly 18 and 89 years old and came from 24 US areas. Grouping used clinical history reported by participants in a survey and questionnaire. The receptor was derived from a man aged 35 to 55 who had recovered from COVID-19. The chain carries TRBV5-1 and TRBJ2-7; D perhaps matches TRBD2 (5 bases). The sequencing sample was made of PBMCs or T cells enriched from blood (not recorded which). CDR3 sequence reads: CASSLSGVGSYEQYF. As DNA, the CDR3 is TGCGCCAGCAGCTTGTCCGGGGTTGGCTCCTACGAGCAGTACTTC.